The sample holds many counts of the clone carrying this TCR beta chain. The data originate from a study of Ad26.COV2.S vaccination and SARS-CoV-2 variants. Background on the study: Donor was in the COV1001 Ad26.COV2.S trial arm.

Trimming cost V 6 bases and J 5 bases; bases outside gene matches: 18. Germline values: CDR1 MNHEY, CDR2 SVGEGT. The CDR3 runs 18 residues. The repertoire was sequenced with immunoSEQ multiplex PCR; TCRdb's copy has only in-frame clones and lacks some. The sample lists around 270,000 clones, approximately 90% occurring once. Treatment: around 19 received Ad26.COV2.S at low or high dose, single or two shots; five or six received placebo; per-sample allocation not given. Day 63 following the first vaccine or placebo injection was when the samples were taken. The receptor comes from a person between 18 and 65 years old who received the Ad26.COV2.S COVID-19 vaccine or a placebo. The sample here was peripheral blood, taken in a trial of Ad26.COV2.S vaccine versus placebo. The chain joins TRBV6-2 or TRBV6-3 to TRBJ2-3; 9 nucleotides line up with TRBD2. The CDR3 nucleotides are TGTGCCAGCAGCCACCCGGCTGAGGCGGGAGGGCCTCAAGATACGCAGTATTTT. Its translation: CASSHPAEAGGPQDTQYF.